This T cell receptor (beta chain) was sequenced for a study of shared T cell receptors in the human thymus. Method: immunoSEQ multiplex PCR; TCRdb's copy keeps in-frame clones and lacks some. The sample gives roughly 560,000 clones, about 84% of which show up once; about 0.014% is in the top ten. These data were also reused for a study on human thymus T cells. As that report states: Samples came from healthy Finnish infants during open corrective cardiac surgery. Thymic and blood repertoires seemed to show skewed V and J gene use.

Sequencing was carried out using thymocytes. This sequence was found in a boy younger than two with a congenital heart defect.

The CDR3 reads CASSEKTLANENYGYTF. The CDR3 nucleotides read TGTGCCAGCAGTGAAAAGACACTGGCTAACGAGAACTATGGCTACACCTTC. The rearrangement links TRBV25-1 to TRBJ1-2; D gene unclear. Trimming shortened V by 2 bases and J by 2 bases, and 18 bases separated the two germline ends. The CDR3 runs to 17 residues. Germline V gene data show CDR1 as MGHDK and CDR2 as SYGVNS.